Below are 20 T cell receptor beta chains sequenced from a single sample in a study of a mutant IDH1 vaccine in newly diagnosed glioma. Profiling relied on immunoSEQ multiplex PCR, and the TCRdb table lists in-frame clones only, not all of them. The data hold 45,000 or so clones, with approximately 81% observed a single time. The antigens these receptors bind are not known. As to time point: week 35, safety follow-up. Vaccine doses each comprised 300 ug of mutant IDH1 20-mer peptide, with topical imiquimod. The sequenced sample was PBMCs, obtained from a glioma patient whose treatment included an IDH1 peptide vaccine. The receptors originated from a woman aged 40 to 50 with glioma. Some clones in this sample may be carry-over from other donors' samples.

The rearrangement uses TRBV7-8 and TRBJ2-1; 11 bases are shared with TRBD2. This CDR3 is 16 amino acids long. J gave up 7 bases and V 6 bases, and 11 bases lay outside the gene matches. Germline CDR1 reads SGHVS; CDR2 reads FQNEAQ. For the CDR3, the DNA is TGTGCCAGCAGAGATTATAGCGGGAGGGCGGGAAATGAGCAGTTCTTC. Amino acid sequence: CASRDYSGRAGNEQFF.

The chain combines TRBV27 with TRBJ1-1; D is uncertain. Deletions cut 4 bases from V and 2 bases from J, with 8 bases between. CDR3 length equals 13 residues. Germline V gene data show CDR1 as MNHEY and CDR2 as SMNVEV (reference sequence). The CDR3 protein is CASSWLSNTEAFF. The CDR3, as DNA: TGTGCCAGCAGTTGGCTTTCTAACACTGAAGCTTTCTTT.

The chain uses TRBV5-4 and TRBJ2-1; D remains ambiguous. CDR1 is SGHNT and CDR2 is YYREEE in the germline V gene (reference sequence). The CDR3 covers 12 residues. Trimming left V 0 bases short and J 7 bases short, with 5 bases between. The CDR3 loop reads CASSLEGNEQFF. The DNA of the CDR3 is TGTGCCAGCAGCTTGGAAGGTAATGAGCAGTTCTTC.

This chain connects TRBV7-2 to TRBJ1-3, with D uncertain. Germline assignment: CDR1 SGHTA and CDR2 FQGNSA. The CDR3 is made up of 12 amino acids. V lost 5 bases and J 8 bases, leaving 10 bases between the germline ends. CDR3 loop: CASSPTEDTIYF. CDR3 nucleotides: TGTGCCAGCAGCCCTACAGAAGACACCATATATTTT.

The chain employs TRBV7-2 and TRBJ2-3; 9 bases agree with TRBD2. From germline, CDR1 is SGHTA and CDR2 FQGNSA. The CDR3 sequence is 16 residues long. V shed 5 bases, J shed 4 bases, and the junction held 10 bases outside the gene matches. CDR3 protein: CASSELTGLASDTQYF. The CDR3, as DNA: TGTGCCAGCAGCGAACTCACAGGACTAGCGTCAGATACGCAGTATTTT.

V gene TRBV19 combines with J gene TRBJ1-4; no clear D gene. V was shortened by 7 bases and J by 4 bases, with 16 bases between the two germline ends. Germline V CDR1 and CDR2: LNHDA, SQIVND (reference sequence). This CDR3 is 15 amino acids long. For the CDR3, the DNA is TGTGCCAGTAAACAGTCGTGGAACAGTAATGAAAAACTGTTTTTT. Its protein product is CASKQSWNSNEKLFF.

This clone was seen a few times. CDR3 coding DNA: TGTGCCAGCAGCCCTGGGGCCAACGTCCTGACTTTC. Translated: CASSPGANVLTF. The chain carries TRBV7-8 and TRBJ2-6; D is unclear. The germline CDR1 and CDR2 sequences are SGHVS and FQNEAQ. This CDR3 has 12 residues. V was trimmed by 5 bases and J by 2 bases, leaving 1 base between them. The full variable domain, completed using reference TRBV7-8 and TRBJ2-6, is GAGVSQSPRYKVAKRGQDVALRCDPISGHVSLFWYQQALGQGPEFLTYFQNEAQLDKSGLPSDRFFAERPEGSVSTLKIQRTQQEDSAVYLCASSPGANVLTFGAGSRLTVL.

The rearrangement links TRBV29-1 to TRBJ2-3; D possibly matches TRBD1 or TRBD2 (7 bases each). V gave up 1 base and J gave up 2 bases, with 13 bases separating them. The length of the CDR3 is 15 residues. Germline V gene lookup returns CDR1 SQVTM and CDR2 ANQGSEA. The DNA for the CDR3 is TGCAGCGTTGAAGTGGGAGGGGGCCCCACAGATACGCAGTATTTT. This encodes CSVEVGGGPTDTQYF.

The V gene is TRBV4-1, the J gene TRBJ2-2, with D perhaps matching TRBD2 (7 bases). The CDR3 contains 15 residues. Germline assignment: CDR1 MGHRA and CDR2 YSYEKL. V shed 1 base and J shed 3 bases, with 9 bases lying between them. CDR3 bases: TGCGCCAGCAGCCAAGGAGGGGGGGACACCGGGGAGCTGTTTTTT. As protein: CASSQGGGDTGELFF.

This clone was detected only a few times. The rearrangement joins TRBV5-1 to TRBJ1-1; no definite D call. The CDR3 spans 12 residues. Trimming took off 0 bases at V and 8 bases at J, with 8 bases between the two ends. CDR1 is SGHRS, CDR2 YFSETQ, per germline. The CDR3 loop reads CASSLGAGEAFF. CDR3 sequence (DNA): TGCGCCAGCAGCTTGGGGGCCGGGGAAGCTTTCTTT.

The chain couples TRBV11-2 to TRBJ2-7; possible D gene TRBD2, 7 bases. This CDR3 is built from 15 residues. Trimming left V 6 bases short and J 7 bases short, with 22 bases between. Germline CDR1 reads SGHAT; CDR2 reads FQNNGV. CDR3 in DNA: TGTGCCAGCAGGCGCTGGGGGGGGCTATTGGAGGAGCAGTACTTC. Translated: CASRRWGGLLEEQYF.

Comments on this clone: Other DNA sequences of this sample code for an identical CDR3. The chain employs TRBV19 and TRBJ1-1, with unresolved D. Deletions cut 3 bases from V and 1 base from J, with 3 bases between. This CDR3 has 12 amino acids. CDR1 is LNHDA and CDR2 is SQIVND in the germline V gene (reference sequence). Here the CDR3 DNA reads TGTGCCAGTAGTATTGGGAACACTGAAGCTTTCTTT. This gives the protein CASSIGNTEAFF.

This rearrangement joins TRBV19 to TRBJ2-2; 13 bases align to TRBD2. The CDR3 is 17 residues long. Germline V gives CDR1 LNHDA, CDR2 SQIVND (reference sequence). Trimming cost V 5 bases and J 6 bases; bases outside gene matches: 9. The CDR3 DNA reads TGTGCCAGTAGTTTCGGAGGACTAGCGGGAGTCGCCGGGGAGCTGTTTTTT. Translation gives CASSFGGLAGVAGELFF.

This chain connects TRBV9 to TRBJ1-1, with a possible D match to TRBD1 (6 bases). Germline values: CDR1 SGDLS, CDR2 YYNGEE. The germline V and J ends were trimmed by 2 bases and 7 bases, with 18 bases remaining between them. The CDR3 extends over 15 amino acids. CDR3 region: CASSVTGNKAGEAFF. Written as DNA, the CDR3 is TGTGCCAGCAGCGTCACAGGGAATAAGGCGGGTGAAGCTTTCTTT.

This chain connects TRBV9 to TRBJ2-7; TRBD2 might be the D (6 bases). This CDR3 spans 13 amino acids. The V gene's germline CDR1 is SGDLS and CDR2 YYNGEE. Between the trimmed V and J ends, which lost 4 bases and 7 bases, there was a span of 15 bases. The CDR3 nucleotides are TGTGCCAGCAGCCAAAGAGTCGGGGGAGAGCAGTACTTC. Its protein is CASSQRVGGEQYF.

This sequence joins TRBV2 and TRBJ2-7, with D perhaps given as TRBD1 or TRBD2 (5 bases each). This CDR3 has 14 amino acids. Per the germline V gene, CDR1 is SNHLY and CDR2 is FYNNEI. Deletions cut 7 bases from V and 0 bases from J, with 13 bases between. DNA for the CDR3: TGTGCCAGCACCCGGGACCGCAGCTCCTACGAGCAGTACTTC. Its protein product is CASTRDRSSYEQYF.

This chain joins TRBV7-2 and TRBJ2-5; D is unresolved. The ends were cut back, 3 bases at V and 2 bases at J, with 10 bases in the middle. Germline CDR1 SGHTA, CDR2 FQGNSA. This CDR3 has 14 residues. This CDR3 reads CASSFYGSQETQYF. For the CDR3, the DNA is TGTGCCAGCAGCTTCTACGGATCTCAAGAGACCCAGTACTTC.

The chain carries TRBV4-3 and TRBJ1-2; no firm D call. The CDR3 has 15 amino acids. Trimming removed 3 bases from V and 4 bases from J, with 15 bases in between. Germline V gene data show CDR1 as LGHNA and CDR2 as YSLEER. The CDR3 loop is CASSQGGGSGYGYTF. CDR3 in DNA: TGCGCCAGCAGCCAGGGCGGCGGCAGCGGCTATGGCTACACCTTC.

This clone was seen a single time. CDR3 in DNA: TGTGCCAGTAGTGACCGGGACAGCTACACTGAAGCTTTCTTT. Translated, it gives CASSDRDSYTEAFF. The chain uses TRBV19 and TRBJ1-1; TRBD1 aligns across 7 bases. J gave up 3 bases and V 5 bases, and 6 bases lay outside the gene matches. This CDR3 is built from 14 residues. CDR1 LNHDA and CDR2 SQIVND come from the germline V gene (reference sequence).

This chain joins TRBV27 and TRBJ2-2; 11 bases match TRBD2. V was pared by 6 bases and J by 1 base, with 4 bases of the junction left unmatched. CDR3 size: 16 residues. Germline values: CDR1 MNHEY, CDR2 SMNVEV (reference sequence). The CDR3 nucleotides are TGTGCCAGCAGCCACGGACTAGCGGGGAACACCGGGGAGCTGTTTTTT. Protein: CASSHGLAGNTGELFF.